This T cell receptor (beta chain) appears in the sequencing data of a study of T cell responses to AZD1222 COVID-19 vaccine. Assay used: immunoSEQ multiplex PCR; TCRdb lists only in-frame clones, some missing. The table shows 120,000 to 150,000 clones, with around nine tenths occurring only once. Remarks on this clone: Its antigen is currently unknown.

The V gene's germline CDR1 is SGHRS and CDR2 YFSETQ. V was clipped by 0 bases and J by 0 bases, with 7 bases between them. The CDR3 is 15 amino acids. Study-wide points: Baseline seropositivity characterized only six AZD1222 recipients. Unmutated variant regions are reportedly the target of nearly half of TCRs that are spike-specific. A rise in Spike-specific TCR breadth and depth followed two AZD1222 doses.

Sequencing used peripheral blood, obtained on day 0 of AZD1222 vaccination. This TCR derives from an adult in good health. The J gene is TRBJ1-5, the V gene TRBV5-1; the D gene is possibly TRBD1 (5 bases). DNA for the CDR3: TGCGCCAGCAGCTTGGTGGGGGGTAGCAATCAGCCCCAGCATTTT. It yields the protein CASSLVGGSNQPQHF.